The clone carrying this T cell receptor (beta chain) was observed once. This specimen belongs to a study of control samples from healthy donors and cancer patients. CDR1 and CDR2 (germline): LGHDT, YNNKEL (reference sequence). CDR3 length: 15 amino acids. Trimming at V came to 4 bases and at J to 7 bases, leaving 8 bases not matched to a gene. Using immunoSEQ multiplex PCR, the repertoire was profiled, and TCRdb retains in-frame clones only, with some absent. The repertoire holds more than 140,000 clones, with approximately 94% as singletons. The sequence was collected from a man aged 35 to 55 in good health. V and J are TRBV3-1 (or the pseudogene TRBV3-2) and TRBJ2-2, with 8 bases that match TRBD2. Input material: blood. CDR3 DNA sequence: TGTGCCAGCAGCCCGCCCGGGACTAGGATCGGGGAGCTGTTTTTT. This translates into CASSPPGTRIGELFF.